One and the same sample provided the 30 T cell receptor beta chains below, sequenced in a study of identical twins. TCRdb reanalysed the 5' RACE reads using MiXCR and keeps one entry per CDR3 protein. The sample shows about 240,000 distinct CDR3 sequences, approximately 12% of them seen only once. The data were also submitted as part of a second study, on yellow fever vaccine responses in identical twins.

Specimen: memory (CD45RO+) T cells sorted from blood. These TCRs come from a woman between 18 and 29 years old in good health.

This clonotype was counted only a few times. The chain carries TRBV27 and TRBJ2-7, with D possibly matching TRBD2 (6 bases). V dropped 7 bases and J dropped 4 bases, with 8 bases sitting between them. The CDR3 is 11 residues long. Germline CDR1 and CDR2: MNHEY and SMNVEV (reference sequence). In nucleotides, the CDR3 is TGTGCCAGCACCGGGGGATACGAGCAGTACTTC. This gives the protein CASTGGYEQYF.

This clonotype came up a few times. The genes are TRBV7-2 and TRBJ1-4; no clear D. CDR1 SGHTA and CDR2 FQGNSA come from the germline V gene. The CDR3 covers 12 residues. Trimming cost V 5 bases and J 7 bases, with 8 bases left between them. The DNA for the CDR3 is TGTGCCAGCAGCGTCATTGGTGAAAAACTGTTTTTT. Its translation is CASSVIGEKLFF. Full variable domain (missing parts from reference TRBV7-2 and TRBJ1-4): GAGVSQSPSNKVTEKGKDVELRCDPISGHTALYWYRQSLGQGLEFLIYFQGNSAPDKSGLPSDRFSAERTGGSVSTLTIQRTQQEDSAVYLCASSVIGEKLFFGSGTQLSVL.

This clonotype was seen a handful of times. J is TRBJ2-5 and V is TRBV7-3; TRBD1 is a possible D gene (6 bases). Trimming cost V 5 bases and J 4 bases, with 14 bases left between them. The germline CDR1 and CDR2 sequences are SGHTA and FQGTGA. This CDR3 comprises 14 residues. The CDR3 nucleotides are TGTGCCAGCAGCAGATCGACAGGCGGAGAGACCCAGTACTTC. Translation: CASSRSTGGETQYF.

The V call is TRBV7-3, the J call TRBJ2-7; 13 bases map to TRBD2. The CDR3 runs to 15 residues. CDR1 SGHTA and CDR2 FQGTGA come from the germline V gene. Losses at the gene ends were 4 bases for V and 4 bases for J; bases not matched to a gene: 4. The CDR3 protein is CASSYGLAGVYEQYF. DNA for the CDR3: TGTGCCAGCAGCTACGGACTAGCGGGGGTGTACGAGCAGTACTTC.

This clonotype showed up just once. The chain's CDR3 is CASSFSGTSGGAPYNEQFF. CDR3 DNA sequence: TGCGCCAGCAGCTTCTCCGGGACTAGCGGGGGGGCCCCCTACAATGAGCAGTTCTTC. The chain recombines TRBV5-1 with TRBJ2-1; 16 bases are a match to TRBD2. Germline V gene lookup returns CDR1 SGHRS and CDR2 YFSETQ. V gave up 2 bases and J gave up 2 bases; unmatched junction bases: 7. The CDR3 sequence is 19 residues long.

The V and J genes are TRBV14 and TRBJ2-7; possible D gene TRBD2, 7 bases. Deletions cut 1 base from V and 9 bases from J, with 13 bases between. The CDR3 consists of 13 residues. Per germline, CDR1 SGHDN and CDR2 FVKESK. Here the CDR3 reads CASSQARGGAQYF. The CDR3 nucleotides read TGTGCCAGCAGCCAAGCGCGAGGGGGGGCGCAGTACTTC.

V is TRBV20-1 and J is TRBJ2-5; D is perhaps TRBD1 (6 bases). The V gene's germline CDR1 is DFQATT and CDR2 SNEGSKA (reference sequence). The CDR3 has 13 amino acids. With 3 bases removed from V and 3 bases from J, the gap between germline ends came to 11 bases. CDR3 residues: CSASSSGEETQYF. CDR3 nucleotide sequence: TGCAGTGCTAGCAGTTCAGGGGAAGAGACCCAGTACTTC.

This clonotype was seen a handful of times. This chain's CDR3 is CASRGQGDGTEAFF. In DNA form, the CDR3 reads TGTGCCAGCAGGGGACAGGGAGATGGCACTGAAGCTTTCTTT. V and J are TRBV7-9 and TRBJ1-1; 9 positions agree with TRBD1. The CDR3 loop spans 14 amino acids. The V segment lost 6 bases and the J segment 4 bases; nucleotides outside the gene matches: 6. Germline V lookup: CDR1 SEHNR, CDR2 FQNEAQ (reference sequence). The complete variable domain, with remaining parts taken from reference TRBV7-9 and TRBJ1-1, reads DTGVSQNPRHKITKRGQNVTFRCDPISEHNRLYWYRQTLGQGPEFLTYFQNEAQLEKSRLLSDRFSAERPKGSFSTLEIQRTEQGDSAMYLCASRGQGDGTEAFFGQGTRLTVV.

This clonotype came up a few times. V usage is TRBV5-6 and J usage is TRBJ1-4; D may be TRBD1 (6 bases). The V end was cut by 0 bases, the J end by 5 bases, with 14 bases between. Germline CDR1 reads SGHDT; CDR2 reads YYEEEE. The CDR3 length is 16 residues. CDR3 protein: CASSLGWTVQNEKLFF. The DNA for the CDR3 is TGTGCCAGCAGCTTGGGATGGACAGTCCAGAATGAAAAACTGTTTTTT.

This clonotype was observed at least ten times. V and J are TRBV4-3 and TRBJ2-3; D perhaps matches TRBD1 (6 bases). V dropped 6 bases and J dropped 11 bases, with 15 bases sitting between them. The CDR3 extends over 12 amino acids. CDR1 LGHNA and CDR2 YSLEER come from the germline V gene. This chain's CDR3 is CASSYTQDRQYF. In nucleotides, the CDR3 is TGCGCCAGCAGTTACACCCAGGACAGGCAGTATTTT.

This clonotype was seen repeatedly, ten times or more. This chain links TRBV28 with TRBJ1-2; tentative D call: TRBD1 (6 bases). CDR1 is MDHEN, CDR2 SYDVKM, per germline. V was pared by 5 bases and J by 2 bases, with 6 bases between. CDR3 length: 12 amino acids. CDR3 in DNA: TGTGCCAGCAGTGGACAGAACTATGGCTACACCTTC. Protein product: CASSGQNYGYTF.

This clonotype was counted between two and nine times. V usage is TRBV5-5 and J usage is TRBJ2-7; perhaps TRBD2 as D (6 bases). Between the trimmed V and J ends, which lost 3 bases and 6 bases, there was a span of 16 bases. This CDR3 has 14 residues. Looked up from germline, CDR1 is SGHKS and CDR2 is YYEKEE (reference sequence). CDR3 protein: CASSSGPRGTEQYF. CDR3 DNA: TGTGCCAGCAGCTCCGGGCCGCGGGGTACCGAGCAGTACTTC.

This clonotype was detected a few times. The chain uses TRBV7-2 and TRBJ2-7; 9 nucleotides line up with TRBD2. The germline V gene encodes CDR1 SGHTA and CDR2 FQGNSA. This CDR3 spans 15 amino acids. V shed 4 bases and J 0 bases; nucleotides not matched to a gene: 4. The CDR3 region is CASSSLAGSSYEQYF. The CDR3 bases are TGTGCCAGCAGCTCGCTAGCGGGGTCCTCCTACGAGCAGTACTTC.

The rearrangement links TRBV4-2 to TRBJ1-6, with 9 bases identical to TRBD1. Looked up from germline, CDR1 is LGHNA and CDR2 is YNFKEQ. V was clipped by 2 bases and J by 10 bases; unmatched bases: 6. There are 15 residues in the CDR3. The CDR3: CASSQKGQGGSPLHF. The CDR3 nucleotides are TGTGCCAGCAGCCAAAAGGGACAGGGAGGGTCACCCCTCCACTTT.

This clonotype came up many times. V usage is TRBV21-1 and J usage is TRBJ2-1. TRBV21-1 is deemed a pseudogene. The CDR3 loop spans 16 amino acids. Here the CDR3 reads CASSNDRESSYNEQFF. The CDR3 DNA is TGTGCCAGCAGCAACGACCGCGAGAGCTCCTACAATGAGCAGTTCTTC.

The gene calls are TRBV6-5 and TRBJ2-7; D remains unclear. Per germline, CDR1 MNHEY and CDR2 SVGAGI. CDR3 size: 13 residues. Trimming took 0 bases from V and 5 from J, leaving 8 bases between them. CDR3 loop: CASSYSSRHEQYF. The CDR3 nucleotides are TGTGCCAGCAGTTACTCCTCGAGGCACGAGCAGTACTTC.

This chain connects TRBV27 to TRBJ2-3; TRBD1 matches 9 bases. Unmatched junction bases numbered 7, after V lost 6 bases and J lost 9 bases. Germline loops: CDR1 MNHEY, CDR2 SMNVEV (reference sequence). The length of the CDR3 is 13 residues. CDR3 protein: CASSPSDRGTQYF. The CDR3, as DNA: TGTGCCAGCAGCCCCTCCGACAGGGGGACGCAGTATTTT.

This clonotype was observed a handful of times. The rearrangement uses TRBV3-1 and TRBJ2-5; 10 nucleotides align to TRBD2. Trimming removed 2 bases from V and 2 bases from J; junction bases left unmatched: 2. This CDR3 comprises 15 residues. Germline lookup yields CDR1 LGHDT and CDR2 YNNKEL (reference sequence). Written as DNA, the CDR3 is TGTGCCAGCAGCCAAAGCGGGGGGGCACAAGAGACCCAGTACTTC. Protein sequence: CASSQSGGAQETQYF.

This clonotype was seen a few times. This chain links TRBV30 with TRBJ2-7, with D possibly TRBD1 on 5 matching bases. Looked up from germline, CDR1 is GTSNPN and CDR2 is SVGIG (reference sequence). CDR3 size: 12 residues. Trimming cost V 2 bases and J 2 bases, with 7 bases left between them. In nucleotides, the CDR3 is TGTGCCTGGAGTAGACAGACCTACGAGCAGTACTTC. Its translation is CAWSRQTYEQYF.

V usage is TRBV6-2 or TRBV6-3 and J usage is TRBJ2-7, with 15 nucleotides matching TRBD2. The CDR3 is 16 amino acids. The V gene's germline CDR1 is MNHEY and CDR2 SVGEGT. Losses at the gene ends were 2 bases for V and 1 base for J; bases not matched to a gene: 0. The CDR3 DNA follows: TGTGCCAGCAGTTACGGACTAGCGGGAGGGTCCTACGAGCAGTACTTC. Translating gives CASSYGLAGGSYEQYF.

This clonotype showed up just a few times. V is TRBV7-2 and J is TRBJ2-5; possibly TRBD1 or TRBD2 for D (6 bases each). Trimming took off 7 bases at V and 2 bases at J, with 20 bases between the two ends. Germline V gene sequence: CDR1 SGHTA, CDR2 FQGNSA. The CDR3 loop spans 16 amino acids. CDR3 sequence: CASTQRGPRGQETQYF. The CDR3 DNA reads TGTGCCAGCACCCAACGGGGGCCCCGGGGGCAAGAGACCCAGTACTTC.

This clonotype appeared a few times. This chain connects TRBV6-2 or TRBV6-3 to TRBJ2-7; 7 nucleotides match TRBD1. The J segment lost 6 bases and the V segment lost 5 bases, leaving 7 bases of the junction unmatched. Germline V CDR1 and CDR2: MNHEY, SVGEGT. This CDR3 has 13 residues. The CDR3 loop reads CASSRQGSIEQYF. The CDR3 DNA is TGTGCCAGCAGTAGACAGGGAAGCATCGAGCAGTACTTC.

The chain carries TRBV20-1 and TRBJ2-3; 7 bases match TRBD1. CDR3 length: 13 residues. Germline V CDR1 and CDR2: DFQATT, SNEGSKA (reference sequence). The V and J ends lost 3 bases and 6 bases, in that order; junction bases with no gene match: 6. CDR3 protein: CSARTGSWDTQYF. The CDR3 DNA sequence: TGCAGTGCTAGGACAGGGAGCTGGGATACGCAGTATTTT.

This clonotype has a count of ten or more. The chain couples TRBV6-2 or TRBV6-3 to TRBJ2-1, with D uncertain. Trimming took off 2 bases at V and 4 bases at J, with 9 bases between the two ends. This CDR3 contains 14 residues. Germline loops: CDR1 MNHEY, CDR2 SVGEGT. The CDR3 region has the DNA TGTGCCAGCAGTTACACGGAATCTTACAATGAGCAGTTCTTC. It translates to CASSYTESYNEQFF.

This clonotype has ten or more counts. This chain links TRBV12-3 or TRBV12-4 with TRBJ1-1; TRBD1 might be the D (5 bases). This CDR3 spans 14 amino acids. V was shortened by 1 base and J by 2 bases, with 8 bases between the two germline ends. The CDR3 reads CASSLGQRNTEAFF. CDR3 DNA: TGTGCCAGCAGTTTAGGACAGAGAAACACTGAAGCTTTCTTT.

This clonotype was seen only a few times. The chain carries TRBV6-6 and TRBJ1-2; 7 bases line up with TRBD1. Germline CDR1 MNHNY, CDR2 SVGAGI (reference sequence). Trimming took 9 bases from V and 2 from J; bases not matched to a gene: 6. CDR3 length: 13 residues. The CDR3 region has the DNA TGTGCCAGTTTAGACAGGGAAAACTATGGCTACACCTTC. Its protein product is CASLDRENYGYTF.

Many counts were recorded for this clonotype. CDR3 loop: CASSLETGTEAFF. As DNA, the CDR3 is TGCGCCAGCAGCTTGGAAACGGGAACCGAAGCTTTCTTT. The genes are TRBV5-1 and TRBJ1-1; D is uncertain. This CDR3 is built from 13 residues. Trimming left V 0 bases short and J 8 bases short, with 11 bases between. Germline CDR1 SGHRS, CDR2 YFSETQ.

There are a few counts of this clonotype. The chain carries TRBV10-3 and TRBJ1-4; D gene unclear. The length of the CDR3 is 12 residues. The germline V gene has CDR1 ENHRY and CDR2 SYGVKD. V lost 6 bases and J 8 bases, leaving 10 bases between the germline ends. The CDR3 sequence is CAIRNSSEKLFF. Written as DNA, the CDR3 is TGTGCCATCAGGAATAGTTCCGAAAAACTGTTTTTT.

This clonotype was counted a few times. CDR3: CASSQDLGGAKLEQYF. CDR3 DNA sequence: TGCGCCAGCAGCCAAGATCTTGGAGGGGCCAAGTTAGAGCAGTACTTC. V and J are TRBV4-3 and TRBJ2-7; D may be TRBD2 (6 bases). Germline V CDR1 and CDR2: LGHNA, YSLEER. Trimming took off 0 bases at V and 7 bases at J, with 19 bases between the two ends. CDR3 length: 16 residues.

This clonotype was seen more than once but under ten times. The chain has TRBV24-1 and TRBJ2-2; D may correspond to TRBD1 or TRBD2 (5 bases each). The germline CDR1 and CDR2 sequences are KGHDR and SFDVKD. CDR3 length equals 15 residues. V was pared by 4 bases and J by 5 bases, with 13 bases between. CDR3 DNA sequence: TGTGCCACCAGTGACGGCCAGGGACGAACCGGGGAGCTGTTTTTT. This gives the protein CATSDGQGRTGELFF.